The clone carrying this T cell receptor (beta chain) was counted between two and nine times. Authors' methods: The authors estimated nucleated cell counts from reference gene primer amplification. Sequencing used immunoSEQ multiplex PCR; TCRdb keeps in-frame clones, though not all of them. From that table come the V and J calls and clone size; the DNA was used to work out D and trimming. The sample has 350,000 to 450,000 clones, approximately 86% seen once; the top ten hold just over 7%. In Seattle, patients joined the study during active infection and were tracked longitudinally. The data originate from a study of blood T cell repertoires in COVID-19. The germline V gene encodes CDR1 LGHNA and CDR2 YSLEER. This CDR3 is built from 16 residues. The junction had 3 bases not matched to a gene; V was cut back by 5 bases and J by 1 base.

The chain links TRBV4-3 to TRBJ2-2; 11 bases are a match to TRBD2. Source material: peripheral blood. The receptor comes from a woman in her sixties or seventies with COVID-19, enrolled during active disease. The CDR3 sequence: CASSEGLAVNTGELFF. CDR3 in DNA: TGCGCCAGCAGCGAGGGACTAGCGGTGAACACCGGGGAGCTGTTTTTT.